A selection of T cell receptor beta chains follows, all from one sample in a study of blood T cell repertoires in COVID-19. The data were produced by immunoSEQ multiplex PCR, yet TCRdb's version contains in-frame clones alone and is incomplete. Here the sample spans tens of thousands of clones, around 80% being singletons. The specimen was peripheral blood. The receptors originated from a human donor in a cohort sampled during active COVID-19. Both conserved end residues are part of each CDR3. Each record gives: V gene, D gene, clone size, J gene, CDR3 DNA, CDR3 protein. The D gene is left open where the match is weak. The size entry is marked missing in some rows and otherwise reads once, few, many or a size class.

>TRBV19|.|.|TRBJ1-5
TGTGCCAGTAGCCAATTTCAAGGGGGCAATCAGCCCCAGCATTTT
CASSQFQGGNQPQHF
>TRBV2|.|.|TRBJ1-2
TGTGCCAGCAGTGAAACAGCCCCTCCACCTGGCTACACCTTC
CASSETAPPPGYTF
>TRBV3-1/TRBV3-2|.|.|TRBJ2-5
TGTGCCAGCAGCCAACGGGATTTCCAAGAGACCCAGTACTTC
CASSQRDFQETQYF
>TRBV12-5|TRBD2|.|TRBJ2-1
TGTGCTAGTGCCAGCGGGGGCAGCCGCAATGAGCAGTTCTTC
CASASGGSRNEQFF
>TRBV2|TRBD1|.|TRBJ2-7
TGTGCCAGCAGTGAACAGGGGGCGGGCGAGCAGTACTTC
CASSEQGAGEQYF
>TRBV11-2|TRBD2|.|TRBJ2-5
TGTGCCAGCAGTCAAGGCAATAGCGGGCAAGAGACCCAGTACTTC
CASSQGNSGQETQYF
>TRBV19|.|few|TRBJ1-5
TGTGCCAGTAGTTACCCCAGGGGTAGCAATCAGCCCCAGCATTTT
CASSYPRGSNQPQHF
>TRBV28|.|.|TRBJ1-3
TGTGCCAGCAGTTTACGGAGGCTGATCTCTGGAAACACCATATATTTT
CASSLRRLISGNTIYF
>TRBV5-1|TRBD1|.|TRBJ2-2
TGCGCCAGCAGCGATGTCACAGGGGCCATCACCGGGGAGCTGTTTTTT
CASSDVTGAITGELFF
>TRBV24-1|.|.|TRBJ1-2
TGTGCCACCGCGGGCGGGACCCCCCGGGGCTACACCTTC
CATAGGTPRGYTF
>TRBV29-1|.|.|TRBJ1-1
TGCAGCGTTGAGGGGCCGTCGGAGGGCACTGAAGCTTTCTTT
CSVEGPSEGTEAFF
>TRBV7-6|.|once|TRBJ1-2
TGTGCCAGCAGCTTAACCCCGGGAGGGGTGAGCTATGGCTACACCTTC
CASSLTPGGVSYGYTF
>TRBV29-1|TRBD2|.|TRBJ2-3
TGCAGCGTTGAAGGTCAGACTAGCGGGGGGGACTACACAGATACGCAGTATTTT
CSVEGQTSGGDYTDTQYF
>TRBV24-1|.|.|TRBJ1-1
TGTGCCACCAGTGATAATAGGGGGTTGAACACTGAAGCTTTCTTT
CATSDNRGLNTEAFF
>TRBV3-1/TRBV3-2|.|once|TRBJ1-1
TGTGCCAGCAGCCAAGGAGGACCAGGGGCTTTCTTT
CASSQGGPGAFF
>TRBV3-1/TRBV3-2|.|.|TRBJ2-1
TGTGCCAGCAGCCAAGATACTAGCTTCTATGAGCAGTTCTTC
CASSQDTSFYEQFF
>TRBV6-4|.|once|TRBJ1-1
TGTGCCAGCAGCGAGGGTGGGGGCCGAGGATTGAACACTGAAGCTTTCTTT
CASSEGGGRGLNTEAFF
>TRBV7-9|TRBD1|.|TRBJ1-1
TGTGCCAGCAGCTTAATCGGGTCACAGGGGGAGGGTGCTTTCTTT
CASSLIGSQGEGAFF
>TRBV7-9|.|.|TRBJ2-1
TGTGCCAGCAGCGGAGTGGTCCGCAATGAGCAGTTCTTC
CASSGVVRNEQFF
>TRBV7-9|TRBD1|few|TRBJ2-7
TGTGCCAGCAGCTCGCCAGGGACAGGGGGAATCTACGAGCAGTACTTC
CASSSPGTGGIYEQYF
>TRBV19|TRBD1|.|TRBJ1-1
TGTGCCAGTAGTTTGACAGGGGTAGGAAGGAACACTGAAGCTTTCTTT
CASSLTGVGRNTEAFF
>TRBV2|.|.|TRBJ2-7
TGTGCCAGCAGACTTAGGACAGCGGTAACCTACGAGCAGTACTTC
CASRLRTAVTYEQYF
>TRBV9|.|.|TRBJ1-1
TGTGCCAGCAGCCCCCGGGGGGTAGGTATGAACACTGAAGCTTTCTTT
CASSPRGVGMNTEAFF
>TRBV4-1|TRBD1|.|TRBJ2-3
TGCGCCAGCAGCCACCGGGACAGCGCTAGCACAGATACGCAGTATTTT
CASSHRDSASTDTQYF
>TRBV3-1/TRBV3-2|.|.|TRBJ2-1
TGTGCCAGCAGCCAAAGGTTAGCCGAGCAGTTCTTC
CASSQRLAEQFF
>TRBV5-5|TRBD2|.|TRBJ2-1
TGTGCCAGCCGACTAGCGGGGGTCTACAATGAGCAGTTCTTC
CASRLAGVYNEQFF
>TRBV7-2|.|.|TRBJ2-2
TGTGCCAGCAGGTTTGAGGGCGCCGGGGAGCTGTTTTTT
CASRFEGAGELFF
>TRBV10-3|.|.|TRBJ2-3
TGTGCCATCAGTGATGGGGGGTACACAGATACGCAGTATTTT
CAISDGGYTDTQYF
>TRBV11-2|.|.|TRBJ2-1
TGTGCCAGCAGCTTAGTTCTAGCGAGATACAATGAGCAGTTCTTC
CASSLVLARYNEQFF
>TRBV5-1|.|few|TRBJ2-5
TGCGCCAGCAGCGCGCAAGAGACCCAGTACTTC
CASSAQETQYF
>TRBV12-3/TRBV12-4|TRBD1|.|TRBJ1-1
TGTGCCAGCAGCCACCAGACAGGGGCTGAAGCTTTCTTT
CASSHQTGAEAFF
>TRBV7-6|TRBD1|.|TRBJ1-1
TGTGCCAGCAGCTTAGGTCCAGGGGGTAACACTGAAGCTTTCTTT
CASSLGPGGNTEAFF
>TRBV10-3|TRBD1|.|TRBJ2-3
TGTGCCATCAGTGAGCCCGGGACAGGGAGCACAGATACGCAGTATTTT
CAISEPGTGSTDTQYF
>TRBV2|TRBD1|.|TRBJ1-6
TGTGCCAGCAGGGGGGACAGGGGGGGAAATTCACCCCTCCACTTT
CASRGDRGGNSPLHF
>TRBV25-1|.|.|TRBJ2-7
TGTGCCAGCAGTGCCGGGTCCTACGAGCAGTACTTC
CASSAGSYEQYF
>TRBV10-3|.|.|TRBJ2-1
TGTGCCACCACAGGGGGGACTAGCAACAATGAGCAGTTCTTC
CATTGGTSNNEQFF
>TRBV2|TRBD1|.|TRBJ2-7
TGTGCCAGCGCGACAGGGGGCTTCTACGAGCAGTACTTC
CASATGGFYEQYF
>TRBV11-1|TRBD2|.|TRBJ2-2
TGTGCCAGCAGCCGTAGCGGGGACACCGGGGAGCTGTTTTTT
CASSRSGDTGELFF
>TRBV27|TRBD2|once|TRBJ2-7
TGTGCCAGCAGTTTATCGCCCGGGAGGGGGATCCACGAGCAGTACTTC
CASSLSPGRGIHEQYF
>TRBV4-1|.|once|TRBJ2-1
TGCGCCAGCAGCCAAAGCTGGAATGAGCAGTTCTTC
CASSQSWNEQFF
>TRBV4-1|TRBD2|.|TRBJ2-7
TGCGCCAGCAGCCCCGGGGGGGGCGAGCAGTACTTC
CASSPGGGEQYF
>TRBV7-9|.|.|TRBJ1-4
TGTGCCAGCAGCTTTTTGTCCCCGGCGGGTTTTGAAAAACTGTTTTTT
CASSFLSPAGFEKLFF
>TRBV29-1|TRBD1|.|TRBJ1-2
TGCAGCGTTGATAGGACAGGGGGCCTAGAGGGCTACACCTTC
CSVDRTGGLEGYTF
>TRBV27|TRBD2|.|TRBJ2-1
TGTGCCAGCAGTCCCTCAGGACTAGCGGGGTACAATGAGCAGTTCTTC
CASSPSGLAGYNEQFF
>TRBV3-1/TRBV3-2|.|.|TRBJ1-5
TGTGCCAGCAGCTTGGGACAAAATCAGCCCCAGCATTTT
CASSLGQNQPQHF